This TCR beta chain was documented in a study of T cell responses to AZD1222 COVID-19 vaccine. The study's findings and limits: Repertoires were sampled only after the peak T cell response.

Doses given second, at about 4 or about 12 weeks, were pooled. Of note for this clone: The antigen is undetermined.

V was cut by 6 bases and J by 3 bases, with 6 bases left in between. Germline assignment: CDR1 MNHNS and CDR2 SASEGT. The CDR3 consists of 12 residues. Repertoires were generated with immunoSEQ multiplex PCR, while TCRdb's copy carries only in-frame clones and drops some. The sample lists roughly 50,000 clones, more than 80% occurring once. The clonotype was recovered from an adult who received the AZD1222 COVID-19 vaccine. This specimen was peripheral blood, taken 28 days after the second AZD1222 dose. The gene calls are TRBV6-1 and TRBJ2-1, with no clear D. CDR3 DNA sequence: TGTGCCAGCAGAAGGGACTACAATGAGCAGTTCTTC. Translating it yields CASRRDYNEQFF.